Below, 2 T cell receptor beta chains from the same sample are listed, as sequenced in a study of T cells in tumors and immune-related adverse events. Profiling relied on immunoSEQ multiplex PCR, and the TCRdb table lists in-frame clones only, not all of them. The data contain 20,000 to 25,000 clones, 80% to 95% of them singletons. The material was lymph node tissue, obtained from a patient treated with anti-PD-1 therapy. The receptor source for this set is a female donor with metastatic renal cell carcinoma.

This sequence joins TRBV27 and TRBJ2-4, with 8 bases fitting TRBD2. Germline V CDR1 and CDR2: MNHEY, SMNVEV (reference sequence). The J segment lost 0 bases and the V segment lost 4 bases, leaving 2 bases of the junction unmatched. The CDR3 is made up of 15 amino acids. The DNA of the CDR3 is TGTGCCAGCAGTTCCGGGGGGGCAGCCAAAAACATTCAGTACTTC. Protein: CASSSGGAAKNIQYF.

The chain combines TRBV5-4 with TRBJ2-7, with D perhaps matching TRBD1 (5 bases). Germline assignment: CDR1 SGHNT and CDR2 YYREEE (reference sequence). The CDR3 runs 15 residues. Between the trimmed V and J ends, which lost 2 bases and 4 bases, there was a span of 16 bases. CDR3 coding DNA: TGTGCCAGCAGCTTTGCAGGGTCAGTTATTTACGAGCAGTACTTC. Protein product: CASSFAGSVIYEQYF.